The T cell receptor beta chain under discussion was sequenced for a study of cytomegalovirus exposure and HLA in healthy donors listed by TCRdb under 2017. For the study in its entirety: The 650 to 750 repertoires of the first cohort and the roughly 120 validation repertoires were produced on the same platform, according to a later analysis. To predict cytomegalovirus infection status, the study combined high-throughput TCR immunosequencing, statistical association of individual TCRs with disease status, and machine learning. The aim of the study was to test whether cataloging public T cell receptors could identify signatures of past pathogen exposure. Along with the approximately 620-subject first cohort, a separate validation cohort of over 90 different subjects was used.

The library was generated by the immunoSEQ multiplex PCR assay. As for the authors' bioinformatics: A statistical classification framework was developed to diagnose cytomegalovirus status using the catalog of TCR beta chain sequences. In its TCRdb copy, this immuneACCESS table keeps in-frame sequences only and misses some clones. Where compared with another copy, unresolved V genes explain less than half of these, and the others have no known cause. The DNA was the basis for D and trimming; V, J and clone size are from that table. The sample has about 160,000 clones on record, 65% to 90% of them singletons. Of the sample, approximately 2.1% falls within the top ten clones. With regard to this clone: This receptor's antigen is unknown. Per-base qualities were not stored, and no clone one base away is much larger.

As encoded in the germline V gene, CDR1 is SGHAT while CDR2 is FQNNGV. Including the terminal cysteine and phenylalanine, the CDR3 comprises 16 residues. Only the CDR3 portion is preserved as DNA: 48 bases, with reading frame beginning at the first base. Unmatched junction bases come to 4, with V trimmed by 6 bases and J by 0 bases. Overall study results and their limits: A few of the identified cytomegalovirus-associated TCR beta chains were confirmed in vitro to be specific for cytomegalovirus antigens. All 120 or so repertoires were used to score co-occurrence in the validation cohort in a later analysis, because that analysis had no HLA typing for the cohort. It was suggested by the authors that the approach could potentially be generalized to other disease states and immunological phenotypes. The classifier was reported to diagnose cytomegalovirus status with high specificity and sensitivity in both the original cohort and the validation cohort. Across donors, most TCR sequences were observed very rarely, whereas some public TCRs were present in many individuals. Subsequent analysis determined that TCRs grouped into clusters in the first cohort also showed a tendency toward co-occurrence across the approximately 110 validation repertoires, and 85% to 95% of cluster scores exceeded 0. In the study, some 160 TCR beta chains were listed as associated with cytomegalovirus.

Donors formed part of the validation cohort, which comprised 120 subjects and was distinct from the first cohort of several hundred subjects. The receptor was derived from a young woman in good health and CMV-seronegative. The chain couples TRBV11-2 to TRBJ2-7, with 14 middle bases fitting TRBD2. The sample consisted of PBMCs. The DNA is as follows: TGTGCCAGCAGTCAGGGGACTAGCGGGAGCTCCTACGAGCAGTACTTC. Translated, it reads CASSQGTSGSSYEQYF.